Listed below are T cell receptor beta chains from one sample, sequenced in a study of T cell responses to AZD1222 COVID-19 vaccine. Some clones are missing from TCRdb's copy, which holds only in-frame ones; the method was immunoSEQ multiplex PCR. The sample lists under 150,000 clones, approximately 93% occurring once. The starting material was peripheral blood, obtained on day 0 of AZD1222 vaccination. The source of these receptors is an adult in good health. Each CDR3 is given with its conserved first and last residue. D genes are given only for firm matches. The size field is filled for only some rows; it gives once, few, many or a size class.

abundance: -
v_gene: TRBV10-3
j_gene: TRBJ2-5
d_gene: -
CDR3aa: CAISALGTPQETQYF
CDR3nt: TGTGCCATCAGTGCCCTTGGGACACCTCAAGAGACCCAGTACTTC

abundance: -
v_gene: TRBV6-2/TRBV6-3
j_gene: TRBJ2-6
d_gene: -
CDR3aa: CASSYKVSGANVLTF
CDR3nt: TGTGCCAGCAGTTACAAGGTGTCTGGGGCCAACGTCCTGACTTTC

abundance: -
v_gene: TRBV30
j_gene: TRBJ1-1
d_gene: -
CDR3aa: CAWSVPLGGVENTEAFF
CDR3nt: TGTGCCTGGAGTGTCCCATTGGGGGGGGTTGAGAACACTGAAGCTTTCTTT

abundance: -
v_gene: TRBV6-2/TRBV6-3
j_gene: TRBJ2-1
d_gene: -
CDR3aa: CASSYYRGAQFF
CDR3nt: TGTGCCAGCAGTTACTATAGGGGTGCGCAGTTCTTC

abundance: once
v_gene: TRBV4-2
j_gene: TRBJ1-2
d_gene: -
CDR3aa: CASSQDRSETINYGYTF
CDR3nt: TGTGCCAGCAGCCAAGATAGATCGGAGACTATTAACTATGGCTACACCTTC

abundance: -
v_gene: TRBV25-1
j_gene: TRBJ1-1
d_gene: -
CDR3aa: CASSESGFRNTEAFF
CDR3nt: TGTGCCAGCAGTGAATCAGGGTTTAGGAACACTGAAGCTTTCTTT

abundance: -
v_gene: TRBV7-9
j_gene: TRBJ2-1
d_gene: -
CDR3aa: CASSSELDLRLF
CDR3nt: TGTGCCAGCAGCTCAGAACTGGACCTAAGACTCTTC

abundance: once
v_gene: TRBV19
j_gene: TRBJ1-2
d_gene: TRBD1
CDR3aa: CASRGTAPNYGYTF
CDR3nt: TGTGCCAGTAGGGGGACAGCCCCTAACTATGGCTACACCTTC

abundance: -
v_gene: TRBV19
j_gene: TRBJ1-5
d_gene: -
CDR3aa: CASSIAPGDQPQHF
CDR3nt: TGTGCCAGTAGTATAGCACCAGGGGATCAGCCCCAGCATTTT

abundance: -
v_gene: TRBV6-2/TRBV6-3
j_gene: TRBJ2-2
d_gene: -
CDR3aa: CASSLDLANTGELFF
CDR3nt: TGTGCCAGCAGCCTTGATTTGGCGAACACCGGGGAGCTGTTTTTT

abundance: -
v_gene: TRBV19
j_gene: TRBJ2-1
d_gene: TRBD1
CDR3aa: CASSPTGEAYNEQFF
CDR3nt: TGTGCCAGTAGCCCTACAGGGGAAGCCTACAATGAGCAGTTCTTC

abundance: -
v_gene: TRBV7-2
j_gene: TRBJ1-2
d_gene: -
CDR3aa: CASSPQLQGSYGYTF
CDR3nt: TGTGCCAGCAGCCCTCAATTACAGGGTAGCTATGGCTACACCTTC

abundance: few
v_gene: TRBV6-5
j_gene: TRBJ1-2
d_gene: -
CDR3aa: CASSYSHGGNYGYTF
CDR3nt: TGTGCCAGCAGTTACTCTCACGGAGGAAACTATGGCTACACCTTC

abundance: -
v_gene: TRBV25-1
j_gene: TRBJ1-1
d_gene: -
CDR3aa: CASRSWKANTEAFF
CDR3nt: TGTGCCAGCAGGAGCTGGAAGGCGAACACTGAAGCTTTCTTT

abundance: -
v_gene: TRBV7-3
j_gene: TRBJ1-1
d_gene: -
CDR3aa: CASSSQGLNTEAFF
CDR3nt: TGTGCCAGCAGCTCCCAGGGTCTGAACACTGAAGCTTTCTTT

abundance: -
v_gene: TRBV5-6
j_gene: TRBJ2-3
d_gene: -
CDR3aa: CASSTGRDTQYF
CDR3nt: TGTGCCAGCAGCACTGGACGGGATACGCAGTATTTT

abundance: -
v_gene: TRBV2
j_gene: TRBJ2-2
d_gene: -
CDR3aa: CASSEWITNTGELFF
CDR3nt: TGTGCCAGCAGTGAGTGGATAACGAACACCGGGGAGCTGTTTTTT

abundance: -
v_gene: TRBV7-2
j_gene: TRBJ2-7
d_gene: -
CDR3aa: CASSLVGGSSYEQYF
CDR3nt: TGTGCCAGCAGCTTAGTCGGCGGTAGCTCCTACGAGCAGTACTTC

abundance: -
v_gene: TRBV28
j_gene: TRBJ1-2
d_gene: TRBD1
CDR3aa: CASSPGDRPYGYTF
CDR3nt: TGTGCCAGCAGTCCCGGGGACAGACCCTATGGCTACACCTTC

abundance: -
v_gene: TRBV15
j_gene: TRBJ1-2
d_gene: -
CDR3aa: CATSENKGYYGYTF
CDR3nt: TGTGCCACCAGCGAAAACAAGGGCTACTATGGCTACACCTTC

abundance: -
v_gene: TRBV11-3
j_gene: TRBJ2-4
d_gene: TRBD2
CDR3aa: CASSPGTSGRSDIQYF
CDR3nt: TGTGCCAGCAGCCCTGGGACTAGCGGGAGAAGTGACATTCAGTACTTC

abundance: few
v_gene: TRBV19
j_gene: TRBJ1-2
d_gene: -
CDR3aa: CASIGNHGDSYGYTF
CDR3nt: TGTGCCAGTATCGGAAACCACGGTGACTCCTATGGCTACACCTTC

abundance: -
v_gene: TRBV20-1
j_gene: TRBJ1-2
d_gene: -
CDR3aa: CSASSYGYTF
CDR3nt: TGCAGTGCCTCCTCCTATGGCTACACCTTC

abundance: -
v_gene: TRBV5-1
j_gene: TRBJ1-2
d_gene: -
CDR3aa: CASSLGGFYGYTF
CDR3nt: TGCGCCAGCAGCTTAGGGGGTTTCTATGGCTACACCTTC

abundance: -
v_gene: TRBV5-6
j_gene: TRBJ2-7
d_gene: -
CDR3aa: CASSLVPGGSREQYF
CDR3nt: TGTGCCAGCAGCTTGGTGCCAGGGGGGTCGAGAGAGCAGTACTTC